This is a list of T cell receptor beta chains from one sample in a study of cytomegalovirus exposure and HLA in healthy donors. This table comes from immunoSEQ multiplex PCR, and its TCRdb copy is limited to in-frame clones, with some not included. Of some 140,000 clones listed, approximately 79% are singletons. Sequenced: PBMCs. The receptors here all came from a man aged 40-50 years in good health and CMV-seropositive. The CDR3 runs from the conserved cysteine through the conserved F or W. A D gene is named only where the DNA matches it firmly. Where a row states a size, it is once, few, many or the class of an expanded clone; other rows omit it.

TRBV27,TRBJ2-7,NA,NA,CATAPLAARDEQYF,TGTGCCACCGCCCCGTTGGCGGCCAGGGACGAGCAGTACTTC
TRBV19,TRBJ1-2,NA,NA,CASSIGPGNYGYTF,TGTGCCAGTAGTATAGGTCCAGGGAACTATGGCTACACCTTC
TRBV19,TRBJ1-2,NA,TRBD1,CASSPGQGAFGYTF,TGTGCCAGTAGTCCGGGACAGGGGGCTTTTGGCTACACCTTC
TRBV7-9,TRBJ2-7,NA,NA,CASSLSGQSYEQYF,TGTGCCAGCAGTTTATCCGGACAGTCCTACGAGCAGTACTTC
TRBV7-9,TRBJ2-7,NA,TRBD2,CSSSSPPQREVGFYEQYF,TGTTCCAGCAGCTCCCCCCCCCAGCGGGAGGTAGGGTTCTACGAGCAGTACTTC
TRBV10-2,TRBJ2-2,once,NA,CASIPDSYTGELFF,TGCGCCAGCATTCCCGACTCGTACACCGGGGAGCTGTTTTTT
TRBV6-5,TRBJ1-1,NA,TRBD1,CASTRDRAKTEAFF,TGTGCCAGCACCCGGGACAGGGCAAAAACTGAAGCTTTCTTT
TRBV6-5,TRBJ2-7,NA,TRBD2,CASSYSTSGSYEQYF,TGTGCCAGCAGTTACTCGACTAGCGGCTCCTACGAGCAGTACTTC
TRBV5-8,TRBJ2-7,once,NA,CASSRYEQYF,TGTGCCAGCAGCCGTTACGAGCAGTACTTC
TRBV7-6,TRBJ2-7,NA,NA,CASSLGLLRDTSYEQYF,TGTGCCAGCAGCTTAGGATTGCTAAGAGACACATCCTACGAGCAGTACTTC
TRBV7-2,TRBJ2-7,few,TRBD2,CASSPGLAGSTTPYEQYF,TGTGCCAGCAGCCCCGGACTAGCGGGATCGACTACTCCCTACGAGCAGTACTTC
TRBV11-2,TRBJ2-1,NA,NA,CASSPRTLGVRQFF,TGTGCCAGCAGCCCAAGGACTTTGGGAGTTAGGCAGTTCTTC
TRBV6-1,TRBJ2-7,NA,TRBD1,CASSPNRGTSYEQYF,TGTGCCAGCAGTCCAAACAGGGGGACCTCCTACGAGCAGTACTTC
TRBV7-9,TRBJ2-7,NA,NA,CASSLGPGESYEQYF,TGTGCCAGCAGCTTAGGCCCAGGGGAGTCCTACGAGCAGTACTTC
TRBV18,TRBJ1-3,few,TRBD1,CASSTGQPQNTIYF,TGTGCCAGCTCAACGGGACAGCCTCAAAACACCATATATTTT
TRBV10-2,TRBJ2-1,NA,TRBD2,CASRASGLNEQFF,TGCGCCAGCAGGGCTAGCGGTCTCAATGAGCAGTTCTTC
TRBV21-1,TRBJ2-1,NA,NA,CASSLLPTSGRTKSSSYNEQFF,TGTGCCAGCAGCCTGCTTCCGACTAGCGGGAGGACGAAGTCTAGCTCCTACAATGAGCAGTTCTTC
TRBV19,TRBJ2-1,NA,TRBD2,CASNLAGGPGEQFF,TGTGCCAGTAATTTAGCGGGAGGGCCTGGGGAGCAGTTCTTC
TRBV10-3,TRBJ2-2,once,NA,CATPTGTNTGELFF,TGTGCCACCCCGACAGGCACGAACACCGGGGAGCTGTTTTTT
TRBV15,TRBJ1-4,NA,TRBD1,CATSRDMTGEKLFF,TGTGCCACCAGCAGAGATATGACAGGGGAAAAACTGTTTTTT
TRBV11-2,TRBJ2-1,NA,NA,CASSLDPQSNEQFF,TGTGCCAGCAGCTTAGACCCACAGAGCAATGAGCAGTTCTTC